A single sample gave rise to the 23 T cell receptor beta chains below, sequenced in a study of beta chain features in type 1 diabetes. Expressed TCRB transcripts were sequenced because the isolated RNA had all been reverse transcribed beforehand. The method was immunoSEQ multiplex PCR; TCRdb's version includes in-frame clones alone and lacks a portion of them. Of under 800,000 clones listed, roughly 15% were seen once; the top ten hold around 0.095%. Sequencing input: naive CD4+ T cells from blood. Source of these receptors: a young man in good health.

Here the CDR3 DNA reads TGTGCCAGCAGTTTAGGCGGCCGGAGGGGCTATGGCTACACCTTC. Protein product: CASSLGGRRGYGYTF. The chain joins TRBV28 to TRBJ1-2; a weak D match, TRBD1 (5 bases). Trimming stripped 2 bases from V and 4 bases from J, with 14 bases between. The germline V gene has CDR1 MDHEN and CDR2 SYDVKM. CDR3 length: 15 amino acids.

This chain links TRBV29-1 with TRBJ1-1; possible D gene TRBD1, 6 bases. This CDR3 contains 12 residues. Germline assignment: CDR1 SQVTM and CDR2 ANQGSEA. V shed 7 bases and J shed 5 bases, with 14 bases lying between them. CDR3 nucleotides: TGCAGCGCCCAGGGGATCGGAACTGAAGCTTTCTTT. Protein product: CSAQGIGTEAFF. The full variable domain, its missing parts supplied by reference TRBV29-1 and TRBJ1-1, is SAVISQKPSRDICQRGTSLTIQCQVDSQVTMMFWYRQQPGQSLTLIATANQGSEATYESGFVIDKFPISRPNLTFSTLTVSNMSPEDSSIYLCSAQGIGTEAFFGQGTRLTVV.

Concerning this clone itself: At one end, the junction sequence differs from germline, possibly due to a read error. The CDR3 sequence is CASTPEAFF. CDR3 coding DNA: TGTGCCAGCACCCCGGAAGCCTTCTTC. The rearrangement uses TRBV7-2 and TRBJ2-7; D is uncertain. Per the germline V gene, CDR1 is SGHTA and CDR2 is FQGNSA. The CDR3 spans 9 residues.

The chain uses TRBV25-1 and TRBJ2-3; TRBD1 matches at 8 bases. Germline V lookup: CDR1 MGHDK, CDR2 SYGVNS. The V and J ends lost 8 bases and 4 bases, in that order; junction bases with no gene match: 11. This CDR3 is built from 15 residues. CDR3 region: CASLRTGGFSDTQYF. In DNA, the CDR3 is TGTGCCAGCCTGCGAACAGGGGGTTTTTCAGATACGCAGTATTTT.

This clone has only a few counts. The sample carries other DNA sequences with the same CDR3. The V call is TRBV19, the J call TRBJ2-7, with 9 bases aligning to TRBD2. Germline V gene sequence: CDR1 LNHDA, CDR2 SQIVND (reference sequence). V lost 2 bases and J lost 2; bases outside the gene matches: 1. The CDR3 runs 14 residues. CDR3 loop: CASSILAGPYEQYF. The CDR3 DNA sequence: TGTGCCAGTAGTATACTAGCGGGACCCTACGAGCAGTACTTC.

As to this clone: The same CDR3 also results from other DNA sequences found in this sample. The chain employs TRBV2 and TRBJ1-1; possible D gene TRBD1, 5 bases. The V gene lost 6 bases and the J gene lost 0 bases, with 8 bases spanning the gap. Germline V CDR1 and CDR2: SNHLY, FYNNEI. There are 13 residues in the CDR3. The DNA of the CDR3 is TGTGCCAGCAGCCAGGGATTGAACACTGAAGCTTTCTTT. Residues: CASSQGLNTEAFF.

The chain has TRBV27 and TRBJ2-7, with D maybe TRBD1 (5 bases). The V gene's germline CDR1 is MNHEY and CDR2 SMNVEV (reference sequence). Trimming removed 2 bases from V and 4 bases from J, with 12 bases in between. CDR3 size: 14 residues. CDR3 nucleotide sequence: TGTGCCAGCAGTTTACAGGGTGTAGGATACGAGCAGTACTTC. Translation: CASSLQGVGYEQYF.

This clone was counted only a few times. V gene TRBV28 combines with J gene TRBJ2-1, with 9 bases matching TRBD1. The germline V gene has CDR1 MDHEN and CDR2 SYDVKM. There are 15 residues in the CDR3. The junction had 4 bases not matched to a gene; V was cut back by 1 base and J by 6 bases. DNA for the CDR3: TGTGCCAGCAGTTTATTTGGGACAGGGATCAATGAGCAGTTCTTC. Protein product: CASSLFGTGINEQFF.

This chain connects TRBV7-2 to TRBJ2-7, with a tentative D call TRBD2 (5 bases). This CDR3 is built from 13 residues. V was cut by 8 bases and J by 3 bases, with 14 bases left in between. Germline values: CDR1 SGHTA, CDR2 FQGNSA. DNA of the CDR3: TGTGCCAGCTGGGGAGAAGGGAACTACGAGCAGTACTTC. It yields the protein CASWGEGNYEQYF.

This clone was counted between two and nine times. The CDR3: CASSRGGLAGGHVEQFF. CDR3 coding DNA: TGCGCCAGCAGCCGGGGGGGGCTAGCGGGAGGTCACGTTGAGCAGTTCTTC. This sequence joins TRBV4-1 and TRBJ2-1, with 11 bases identical to TRBD2. V shed 4 bases, J shed 9 bases, and the junction held 14 bases outside the gene matches. Germline CDR1 is MGHRA and CDR2 is YSYEKL. The CDR3 sequence is 17 residues long.

A few counts support this clone. This sequence joins TRBV28 and TRBJ2-3, with TRBD2 matching over 7 bases. From germline, CDR1 is MDHEN and CDR2 SYDVKM. This CDR3 spans 17 amino acids. V lost 5 bases, J lost 3 bases, and 14 bases stayed unmatched. The CDR3 bases are TGTGCCAGCAGTCTCCTGCCTGCGGGGGTGAGGACAGATACGCAGTATTTT. Encoded protein: CASSLLPAGVRTDTQYF.

There are a few counts of this clone. As DNA, the CDR3 is TGCGCCAGCAGTGTCTGGACAGGAAGCTCTGGGGCCAACGTCCTGACTTTC. Residues: CASSVWTGSSGANVLTF. V is TRBV5-1 and J is TRBJ2-6, with TRBD1 identical over 7 bases. CDR1 and CDR2 (germline): SGHRS, YFSETQ. The junction had 8 bases not matched to a gene; V was cut back by 5 bases and J by 0 bases. The CDR3 covers 17 residues.

The CDR3 DNA reads as TGCAGCGTTGGAGTGGCGCCCGACTATGGCTACACCTTC. It is translated as CSVGVAPDYGYTF. The chain employs TRBV29-1 and TRBJ1-2; D remains ambiguous. Looked up from germline, CDR1 is SQVTM and CDR2 is ANQGSEA. V lost 4 bases, J lost 3 bases, and 12 bases lay in between. This CDR3 contains 13 residues.

This clone was detected only a few times. V usage is TRBV5-1 and J usage is TRBJ2-5; D is unclear. The germline V and J ends were trimmed by 3 bases and 3 bases, with 12 bases remaining between them. The CDR3 runs 14 residues. Germline CDR1 reads SGHRS; CDR2 reads YFSETQ. This chain's CDR3 is CASSSQAPEETQYF. In nucleotides, the CDR3 is TGCGCCAGCAGCTCCCAAGCCCCCGAAGAGACCCAGTACTTC.

This clone has more than one count but fewer than ten. This rearrangement joins TRBV11-3 to TRBJ2-2, with TRBD2 as a possible D gene (5 bases). V gave up 5 bases and J gave up 6 bases, with 13 bases separating them. The CDR3 consists of 14 residues. In germline, CDR1 is SGHNT, CDR2 YENEEA. The CDR3 DNA reads TGTGCCAGCAGCCCGGGATTAGCCCCCGGGGAGCTGTTTTTT. Translated: CASSPGLAPGELFF.

This chain joins TRBV6-7 and TRBJ2-7; 8 bases match TRBD2. Being an ORF, TRBV6-7 has a function that is uncertain. This CDR3 is 14 amino acids long. V shed 5 bases and J 6 bases; nucleotides not matched to a gene: 9. CDR3 nucleotides: TGTGCCAGCAGTCTAGCGGGTGTTATTTTCGAGCAGTACTTC. Its translation: CASSLAGVIFEQYF.

This clone was observed a handful of times. The chain carries TRBV7-9 and TRBJ1-1; D gene ambiguous. The V end lost 5 bases, the J end lost 0 bases, and 19 bases lay between the germline ends. Germline V CDR1 and CDR2: SEHNR, FQNEAQ (reference sequence). The CDR3 is 17 amino acids. As DNA, the CDR3 is TGTGCCAGCAGCCCAAATATAGGATACAACATGAACACTGAAGCTTTCTTT. Residues: CASSPNIGYNMNTEAFF. Combining the CDR3 with reference TRBV7-9 and TRBJ1-1 gives the whole variable domain DTGVSQNPRHKITKRGQNVTFRCDPISEHNRLYWYRQTLGQGPEFLTYFQNEAQLEKSRLLSDRFSAERPKGSFSTLEIQRTEQGDSAMYLCASSPNIGYNMNTEAFFGQGTRLTVV.

The chain combines TRBV28 with TRBJ2-5; D might be TRBD1 (6 bases). Trimming took off 1 base at V and 4 bases at J, with 10 bases between the two ends. CDR1 and CDR2 (germline): MDHEN, SYDVKM. The length of the CDR3 is 14 residues. The CDR3 nucleotides are TGTGCCAGCAGTTTATTGGGGGCTGGAGAGACCCAGTACTTC. Translating it yields CASSLLGAGETQYF.

This clone was found a few times. Written as DNA, the CDR3 is TGTGCCAGCAGCTTCAACCGGCCGACAGCAACTAATGAAAAACTGTTTTTT. This translates into CASSFNRPTATNEKLFF. This chain links TRBV7-2 with TRBJ1-4, with D possibly matching TRBD1 (5 bases). The CDR3 has 17 residues. Germline CDR1 reads SGHTA; CDR2 reads FQGNSA. Trimming took 3 bases from V and 0 from J, leaving 14 bases between them.

In its sample, this clone was seen a few times. The genes are TRBV19 and TRBJ2-7; 7 bases line up with TRBD1. Germline V gene sequence: CDR1 LNHDA, CDR2 SQIVND (reference sequence). CDR3 size: 13 residues. V was clipped by 3 bases and J by 3 bases; unmatched bases: 2. CDR3 protein: CASSIRDSYEQYF. The CDR3, as DNA: TGTGCCAGTAGTATTAGGGACAGCTACGAGCAGTACTTC.

This clone was seen only a few times. The rearrangement links TRBV27 to TRBJ2-6; 10 nucleotides align to TRBD1. After removal of 3 bases from V and 0 bases from J, the junction contained 8 bases not matched to a gene. The CDR3 is 19 residues long. Germline CDR1 reads MNHEY; CDR2 reads SMNVEV (reference sequence). The DNA for the CDR3 is TGTGCCAGCAGTTTGCGGGACAGGGGCTTCCTCTCTGGGGCCAACGTCCTGACTTTC. Protein product: CASSLRDRGFLSGANVLTF.

The chain recombines TRBV7-9 with TRBJ1-1; the D gene is possibly TRBD1 (5 bases). Trimming cost V 2 bases and J 4 bases, with 11 bases left between them. Germline-derived CDR1 and CDR2 are SEHNR and FQNEAQ (reference sequence). The CDR3 has 14 amino acids. Written as DNA, the CDR3 is TGTGCCAGCAGCTTAACGCAGGGTAGCACTGAAGCTTTCTTT. Protein: CASSLTQGSTEAFF. The full variable domain, its missing parts supplied by reference TRBV7-9 and TRBJ1-1, is DTGVSQNPRHKITKRGQNVTFRCDPISEHNRLYWYRQTLGQGPEFLTYFQNEAQLEKSRLLSDRFSAERPKGSFSTLEIQRTEQGDSAMYLCASSLTQGSTEAFFGQGTRLTVV.

This clone has just a few counts. The rearrangement uses TRBV7-2 and TRBJ2-2, with 9 bases identical to TRBD2. The CDR3 runs 16 residues. Germline CDR1 is SGHTA and CDR2 is FQGNSA. V lost 1 base, J lost 1 base, and 1 base stayed unmatched. The CDR3, as DNA: TGTGCCAGCAGCTTAGGACTAGCGGTGAACACCGGGGAGCTGTTTTTT. This encodes CASSLGLAVNTGELFF.